Below are 32 T cell receptor beta chains sequenced from a single sample in a study of T cell responses to AZD1222 COVID-19 vaccine. The repertoire was sequenced with immunoSEQ multiplex PCR; TCRdb's copy has only in-frame clones and lacks some. The sample yields some 120,000 clones, approximately 80% seen once. The specimen comprised peripheral blood, sampled 28 days after the second AZD1222 dose. These receptors originate from an adult who received the AZD1222 COVID-19 vaccine.

V gene TRBV11-2 combines with J gene TRBJ1-6; TRBD1 might be the D (5 bases). V was trimmed by 6 bases and J by 6 bases, leaving 12 bases between them. From germline, CDR1 is SGHAT and CDR2 FQNNGV. The CDR3 spans 14 residues. CDR3 in DNA: TGTGCCAGCAGTTACGGGACGGTTAATTCACCCCTCCACTTT. Its protein product is CASSYGTVNSPLHF.

The chain couples TRBV11-2 to TRBJ2-1, with D unresolved. V was cut by 3 bases and J by 0 bases, with 6 bases left in between. Germline V gene sequence: CDR1 SGHAT, CDR2 FQNNGV. The CDR3 has 14 amino acids. CDR3 in amino acids: CASSFRSSYNEQFF. The CDR3 DNA reads TGTGCCAGCAGCTTCCGAAGCTCCTACAATGAGCAGTTCTTC.

This chain links TRBV28 with TRBJ1-3, with D tentatively TRBD1 (5 bases). The CDR3 runs to 21 residues. Trimming shortened V by 3 bases and J by 0 bases, and 27 bases separated the two germline ends. Germline values: CDR1 MDHEN, CDR2 SYDVKM. In DNA form, the CDR3 reads TGTGCCAGCAGTTTGCGGTGGTCGTGGGGGGTGACGAGTTTCTCTGGAAACACCATATATTTT. Its protein product is CASSLRWSWGVTSFSGNTIYF.

This chain uses TRBV5-6 with TRBJ2-1; tentative D call: TRBD1 (6 bases). The CDR3 consists of 16 residues. The ends were cut back, 5 bases at V and 0 bases at J, with 15 bases in the middle. Germline CDR1 is SGHDT and CDR2 is YYEEEE. CDR3 sequence reads: CASSWTTGSSYNEQFF. CDR3 coding DNA: TGTGCCAGCAGTTGGACAACAGGGAGCTCCTACAATGAGCAGTTCTTC. The entire variable domain, with the rest obtained from reference TRBV5-6 and TRBJ2-1, is as follows: DAGVTQSPTHLIKTRGQQVTLRCSPKSGHDTVSWYQQALGQGPQFIFQYYEEEERQRGNFPDRFSGHQFPNYSSELNVNALLLGDSALYLCASSWTTGSSYNEQFFGPGTRLTVL.

The chain recombines TRBV14 with TRBJ1-4; TRBD1 agrees at 9 bases. V shed 8 bases and J 7 bases; nucleotides not matched to a gene: 5. CDR3 length equals 13 residues. Germline V gene sequence: CDR1 SGHDN, CDR2 FVKESK. The CDR3 region is CASRGTGTEKLFF. CDR3 bases: TGTGCCAGCCGAGGGACAGGGACTGAAAAACTGTTTTTT.

This rearrangement joins TRBV12-3 or TRBV12-4 to TRBJ1-2, with D uncertain. V lost 6 bases and J 3 bases, leaving 11 bases between the germline ends. The CDR3 is 13 amino acids. Here the CDR3 reads CASSLGVYYGYTF. CDR3 coding DNA: TGTGCCAGCAGCCTGGGAGTATACTATGGCTACACCTTC.

The V call is TRBV28, the J call TRBJ1-6, with 10 bases fitting TRBD1. J was trimmed by 8 bases and V by 3 bases; bases with no gene match: 10. The CDR3 totals 17 residues. CDR1 is MDHEN and CDR2 is SYDVKM in the germline V gene. As DNA, the CDR3 is TGTGCCAGCAGTTTCCCCATAACCGGGACAGGGGATTCACCCCTCCACTTT. The encoded protein is CASSFPITGTGDSPLHF. Filled out from reference TRBV28 and TRBJ1-6, the complete variable domain reads DVKVTQSSRYLVKRTGEKVFLECVQDMDHENMFWYRQDPGLGLRLIYFSYDVKMKEKGDIPEGYSVSREKKERFSLILESASTNQTSMYLCASSFPITGTGDSPLHFGNGTRLTVT.

The CDR3 DNA is TGTGCCAGCAGTGAGCCCCGGGACGGACTTTCGAACACTGAAGCTTTCTTT. It codes for CASSEPRDGLSNTEAFF. V and J are TRBV9 and TRBJ1-1, with D maybe TRBD1 (5 bases). V gave up 5 bases and J gave up 1 base, with 21 bases separating them. The V gene's germline CDR1 is SGDLS and CDR2 YYNGEE. The CDR3 is made up of 17 amino acids.

The chain is built from TRBV7-8 and TRBJ1-4; the D is unclear. Trimming removed 8 bases at V and 4 bases at J, with 8 bases between. This CDR3 has 12 residues. The V gene's germline CDR1 is SGHVS and CDR2 FQNEAQ. The CDR3 nucleotides read TGTGCCAGCGGAATTTATAATGAAAAACTGTTTTTT. This translates into CASGIYNEKLFF.

The gene calls are TRBV9 and TRBJ2-7, with 12 bases that match TRBD2. Germline loops: CDR1 SGDLS, CDR2 YYNGEE. The ends lost 0 bases at V and 3 bases at J; junction bases unmatched: 4. The CDR3 length is 16 residues. DNA of the CDR3: TGTGCCAGCAGCGTAGCTGGACTAGCGGGGTTCTACGAGCAGTACTTC. Translation gives CASSVAGLAGFYEQYF.

This clone was picked up one time. This sample also contains other DNA sequences that code for the same CDR3. The chain recombines TRBV14 with TRBJ2-3; D is uncertain. Germline CDR1 and CDR2: SGHDN and FVKESK. With 0 bases removed from V and 5 bases from J, the gap between germline ends came to 6 bases. The length of the CDR3 is 13 residues. The CDR3 protein is CASSQDLEDTQYF. The CDR3 DNA reads TGTGCCAGCAGCCAAGATTTGGAAGATACGCAGTATTTT.

The rearrangement joins TRBV7-9 to TRBJ2-7, with D perhaps TRBD2 (6 bases). Germline CDR1 SEHNR, CDR2 FQNEAQ (reference sequence). V shed 4 bases and J shed 2 bases, with 15 bases lying between them. This CDR3 has 15 amino acids. As DNA, the CDR3 is TGTGCCAGCAGCTCGTCCGGGACTGGTCCCTACGAGCAGTACTTC. It specifies CASSSSGTGPYEQYF.

The chain is built from TRBV12-3 or TRBV12-4 and TRBJ2-3, with a possible D match to TRBD1 (6 bases). Trimming removed 7 bases at V and 6 bases at J, with 11 bases between. CDR3 size: 12 residues. CDR3 region: CASTYREDTQYF. CDR3 DNA sequence: TGTGCCAGCACTTACAGGGAGGATACGCAGTATTTT.

The chain has TRBV7-2 and TRBJ2-7; D might be TRBD1 (6 bases). The CDR3 runs 13 residues. Trimming took off 2 bases at V and 3 bases at J, with 8 bases between the two ends. Germline V gene sequence: CDR1 SGHTA, CDR2 FQGNSA. The CDR3 protein is CASSLNRDYEQYF. The CDR3 DNA reads as TGTGCCAGCAGCTTAAACAGGGACTACGAGCAGTACTTC.

J is TRBJ2-3 and V is TRBV9; D is perhaps TRBD1 or TRBD2 (5 bases each). This CDR3 is built from 14 residues. Trimming shortened V by 1 base and J by 6 bases, and 12 bases separated the two germline ends. Germline assignment: CDR1 SGDLS and CDR2 YYNGEE. The CDR3 spells CASSVSGRTDTQYF. In DNA form, the CDR3 reads TGTGCCAGCAGCGTATCAGGGAGAACCGATACGCAGTATTTT.

The V gene is TRBV7-9, the J gene TRBJ1-6; no clear D. The V gene's germline CDR1 is SEHNR and CDR2 FQNEAQ (reference sequence). The ends were cut back, 5 bases at V and 11 bases at J, with 13 bases in the middle. The CDR3 has 13 amino acids. The CDR3 DNA reads TGTGCCAGCAGCACAACTTTCGGACCACCCCTCCACTTT. Its protein is CASSTTFGPPLHF.

V and J are TRBV4-3 and TRBJ1-2, with TRBD1 as a possible D gene (6 bases). V dropped 4 bases and J dropped 7 bases, with 19 bases sitting between them. Looked up from germline, CDR1 is LGHNA and CDR2 is YSLEER. CDR3 length equals 15 residues. The CDR3 region is CASSPGRGALVGYTF. In DNA, the CDR3 is TGCGCCAGCAGCCCAGGCAGGGGCGCCCTAGTTGGCTACACCTTC.

The rearrangement links TRBV10-3 to TRBJ1-1, with D tentatively TRBD1 (6 bases). Trimming stripped 2 bases from V and 4 bases from J, with 8 bases between. The germline CDR1 and CDR2 sequences are ENHRY and SYGVKD. The CDR3 sequence is 13 residues long. CDR3 nucleotides: TGTGCCATCAGTGAGACCAGGGGCACTGAAGCTTTCTTT. Translating it yields CAISETRGTEAFF.

V usage is TRBV18 and J usage is TRBJ2-2; maybe TRBD1 (5 bases). V was shortened by 3 bases and J by 7 bases, with 15 bases between the two germline ends. The CDR3 covers 15 residues. CDR1 KGHSH and CDR2 LQKENI come from the germline V gene. The CDR3 reads CASSPRQGFIGELFF. The CDR3 bases are TGTGCCAGCTCACCGAGGCAGGGATTCATCGGGGAGCTGTTTTTT.

The genes are TRBV10-2 and TRBJ2-7; 10 bases line up with TRBD2. This CDR3 has 16 amino acids. The germline V gene encodes CDR1 WSHSY and CDR2 SAAADI. Trimming removed 5 bases from V and 1 base from J; junction bases left unmatched: 8. The CDR3 nucleotides are TGCGCCAGCAGTTTGTCTAGCGGGGGTTATTCCTACGAGCAGTACTTC. Encoded protein: CASSLSSGGYSYEQYF.

DNA for the CDR3: TGTGCCAGCAGCTTGAGAGTTAGCTCCTACGAGCAGTACTTC. Translated, it gives CASSLRVSSYEQYF. The chain has TRBV7-2 and TRBJ2-7; D unresolved. Trimming removed 3 bases at V and 0 bases at J, with 9 bases between. Germline V gene data show CDR1 as SGHTA and CDR2 as FQGNSA. The CDR3 loop spans 14 amino acids. The full variable domain, completed using reference TRBV7-2 and TRBJ2-7, is GAGVSQSPSNKVTEKGKDVELRCDPISGHTALYWYRQSLGQGLEFLIYFQGNSAPDKSGLPSDRFSAERTGGSVSTLTIQRTQQEDSAVYLCASSLRVSSYEQYFGPGTRLTVT.

This chain links TRBV19 with TRBJ1-1, with 7 bases fitting TRBD1. Per the germline V gene, CDR1 is LNHDA and CDR2 is SQIVND (reference sequence). Germline trimming cut 1 base from V and 7 bases from J; bases unmatched to any gene: 18. CDR3 length equals 18 residues. CDR3 DNA: TGTGCCAGTAGTATAGTATTATCGACAGGGTACAACAAAGTTGAAGCTTTCTTT. Protein sequence: CASSIVLSTGYNKVEAFF.

This chain links TRBV30 with TRBJ1-1, with D perhaps matching TRBD1 (5 bases). The CDR3 runs 16 residues. V lost 1 base and J 1 base, leaving 16 bases between the germline ends. Germline V gene data show CDR1 as GTSNPN and CDR2 as SVGIG (reference sequence). The CDR3 DNA reads as TGTGCCTGGAGTGATCGTCGGGGCCGCCCGAACACTGAAGCTTTCTTT. This gives the protein CAWSDRRGRPNTEAFF.

V usage is TRBV5-1 and J usage is TRBJ2-7, with unresolved D. Trimming stripped 2 bases from V and 9 bases from J, with 12 bases between. CDR3 length: 12 residues. Germline V gene data show CDR1 as SGHRS and CDR2 as YFSETQ. The CDR3 protein is CASSLEDSRQYF. The DNA of the CDR3 is TGCGCCAGCAGCTTAGAAGATTCCCGGCAGTACTTC. The full variable domain, in which reference TRBV5-1 and TRBJ2-7 provide the parts outside the CDR3, is KAGVTQTPRYLIKTRGQQVTLSCSPISGHRSVSWYQQTPGQGLQFLFEYFSETQRNKGNFPGRFSGRQFSNSRSEMNVSTLELGDSALYLCASSLEDSRQYFGPGTRLTVT.

This CDR3 reads CASSRQGQYEQYF. The CDR3 DNA reads as TGTGCCAGCAGTCGACAGGGCCAGTACGAGCAGTACTTC. The rearrangement uses TRBV6-5 and TRBJ2-7, with TRBD1 matching over 7 bases. This CDR3 comprises 13 residues. With V trimmed by 5 bases and J by 4 bases, 5 bases remained unmatched. Germline assignment: CDR1 MNHEY and CDR2 SVGAGI.

The chain combines TRBV19 with TRBJ1-2, with D tentatively TRBD1 (6 bases). CDR1 is LNHDA, CDR2 SQIVND, per germline (reference sequence). This CDR3 is 16 amino acids long. The germline V and J ends were trimmed by 3 bases and 1 base, with 15 bases remaining between them. CDR3 in amino acids: CASSMEDSFRNYGYTF. In DNA, the CDR3 is TGTGCCAGTAGTATGGAGGACAGCTTTCGTAACTATGGCTACACCTTC. The entire variable domain, with the rest obtained from reference TRBV19 and TRBJ1-2, is as follows: DGGITQSPKYLFRKEGQNVTLSCEQNLNHDAMYWYRQDPGQGLRLIYYSQIVNDFQKGDIAEGYSVSREKKESFPLTVTSAQKNPTAFYLCASSMEDSFRNYGYTFGSGTRLTVV.

This rearrangement joins TRBV5-1 to TRBJ1-6, with 9 bases identical to TRBD1. The CDR3 loop spans 16 amino acids. Germline CDR1 and CDR2: SGHRS and YFSETQ. Trimming removed 2 bases from V and 8 bases from J; junction bases left unmatched: 8. The CDR3 sequence is CASSLDGQGWDSPLHF. CDR3 DNA: TGCGCCAGCAGCTTAGACGGACAGGGGTGGGATTCACCCCTCCACTTT.

The chain uses TRBV11-2 and TRBJ2-2; 16 nucleotides line up with TRBD2. The CDR3 length is 19 residues. Germline V gene data show CDR1 as SGHAT and CDR2 as FQNNGV. The trim removed 1 base at V and 0 bases at J, leaving 2 bases unmatched. Here the CDR3 reads CASSLVGTSGGANTGELFF. CDR3 DNA: TGTGCCAGCAGCTTAGTAGGGACTAGCGGGGGGGCGAACACCGGGGAGCTGTTTTTT.

About this clone itself: The germline gene is not matched at one end of the junction; a read error may be the cause. The chain combines TRBV3-1 (or the pseudogene TRBV3-2) with TRBJ2-2, with TRBD2 matching 9 bases. The CDR3 spans 13 residues. The germline CDR1 and CDR2 sequences are LGHDT and YNNKEL (reference sequence). The CDR3 here is CASSQLPGLATIF. The CDR3 bases are TGTGCCAGCAGCCAGCTACCGGGACTAGCAACGATTTTT.

This rearrangement joins TRBV6-5 to TRBJ1-4; no clear D gene. Germline CDR1 and CDR2: MNHEY and SVGAGI. The length of the CDR3 is 14 residues. Between the trimmed V and J ends, which lost 0 bases and 4 bases, there was a span of 6 bases. The CDR3 DNA sequence: TGTGCCAGCAGTTACTCGGTCTTTAATGAAAAACTGTTTTTT. Its translation: CASSYSVFNEKLFF.

This clone was observed a handful of times. This chain connects TRBV7-6 to TRBJ2-2; 9 nucleotides match TRBD1. CDR3 length equals 15 residues. Looked up from germline, CDR1 is SGHVS and CDR2 is FNYEAQ. The V and J ends lost 6 bases and 6 bases, in that order; junction bases with no gene match: 8. CDR3 residues: CASSSFRQGAGELFF. CDR3 bases: TGTGCCAGCAGTTCGTTTCGACAGGGGGCCGGGGAGCTGTTTTTT.

V usage is TRBV19 and J usage is TRBJ2-1; 11 bases are shared with TRBD2. V lost 3 bases and J lost 7; bases outside the gene matches: 5. This CDR3 has 15 residues. Germline-derived CDR1 and CDR2 are LNHDA and SQIVND (reference sequence). The CDR3 loop is CASSIRGTSGNEQFF. DNA for the CDR3: TGTGCCAGTAGTATCAGGGGGACTAGCGGTAATGAGCAGTTCTTC.